This T cell receptor beta chain was identified in a study of blood T cell repertoires in COVID-19. Using immunoSEQ multiplex PCR, the repertoire was profiled, and TCRdb retains in-frame clones only, with some absent. The repertoire holds some 700,000 clones, just under 90% seen once, with roughly 0.26% in the top ten. Germline CDR1 and CDR2: LNHDA and SQIVND (reference sequence). Trimming shortened V by 3 bases and J by 1 base, and 6 bases separated the two germline ends. The CDR3 has 13 amino acids. The chain recombines TRBV19 with TRBJ1-2; no reliable D call. Sequencing was carried out using peripheral blood. This receptor was identified in a woman younger than 35 with acute or convalescent COVID-19. The CDR3 DNA is TGTGCCAGTAGTATTACAGTTAACTATGGCTACACCTTC. Amino acids: CASSITVNYGYTF.